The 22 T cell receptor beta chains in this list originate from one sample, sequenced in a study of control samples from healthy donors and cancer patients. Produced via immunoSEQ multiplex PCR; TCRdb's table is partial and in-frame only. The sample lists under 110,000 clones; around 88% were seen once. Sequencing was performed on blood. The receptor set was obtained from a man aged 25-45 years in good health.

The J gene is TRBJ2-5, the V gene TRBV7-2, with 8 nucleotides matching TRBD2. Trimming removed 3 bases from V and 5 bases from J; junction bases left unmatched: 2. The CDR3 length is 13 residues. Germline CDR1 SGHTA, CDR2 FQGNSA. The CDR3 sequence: CASSFPGGETQYF. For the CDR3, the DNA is TGTGCCAGCAGCTTCCCGGGGGGGGAGACCCAGTACTTC. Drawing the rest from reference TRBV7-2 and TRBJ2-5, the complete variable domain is GAGVSQSPSNKVTEKGKDVELRCDPISGHTALYWYRQSLGQGLEFLIYFQGNSAPDKSGLPSDRFSAERTGGSVSTLTIQRTQQEDSAVYLCASSFPGGETQYFGPGTRLLVL.

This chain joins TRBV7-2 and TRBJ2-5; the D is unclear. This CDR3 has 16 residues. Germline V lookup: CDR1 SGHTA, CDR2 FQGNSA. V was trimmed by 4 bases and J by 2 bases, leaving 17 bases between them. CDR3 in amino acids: CASSSPSQARQETQYF. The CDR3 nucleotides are TGTGCCAGCAGCTCCCCCTCGCAGGCCCGGCAAGAGACCCAGTACTTC.

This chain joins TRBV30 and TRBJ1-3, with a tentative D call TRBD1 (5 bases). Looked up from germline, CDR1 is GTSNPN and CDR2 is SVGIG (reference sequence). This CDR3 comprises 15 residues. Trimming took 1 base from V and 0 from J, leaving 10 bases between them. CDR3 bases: TGTGCCTGGAGTGGGACGGGGGTCTCTGGAAACACCATATATTTT. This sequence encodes CAWSGTGVSGNTIYF.

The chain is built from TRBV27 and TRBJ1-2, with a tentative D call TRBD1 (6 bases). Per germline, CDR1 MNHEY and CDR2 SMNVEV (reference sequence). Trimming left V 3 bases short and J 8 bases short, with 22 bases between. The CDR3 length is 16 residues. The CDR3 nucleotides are TGTGCCAGCAGTTTCCGACAGGCGGGGGCCCGGGGAGGCTACACCTTC. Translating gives CASSFRQAGARGGYTF.

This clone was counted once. DNA for the CDR3: TGTGCCAGCAGTTACCCCTTGACAGGGCGGGAGACCCAGTACTTC. Translation gives CASSYPLTGRETQYF. The chain couples TRBV6-2 or TRBV6-3 to TRBJ2-5; 7 positions agree with TRBD1. CDR1 is MNHEY and CDR2 is SVGEGT in the germline V gene. J gave up 5 bases and V 2 bases, and 8 bases lay outside the gene matches. The CDR3 totals 15 residues.

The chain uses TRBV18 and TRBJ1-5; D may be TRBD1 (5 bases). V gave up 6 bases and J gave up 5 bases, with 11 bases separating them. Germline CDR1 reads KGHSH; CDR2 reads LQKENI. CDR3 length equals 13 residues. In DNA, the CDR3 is TGTGCCAGCTCCCCCGTAGGGGATCAGCCCCAGCATTTT. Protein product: CASSPVGDQPQHF.

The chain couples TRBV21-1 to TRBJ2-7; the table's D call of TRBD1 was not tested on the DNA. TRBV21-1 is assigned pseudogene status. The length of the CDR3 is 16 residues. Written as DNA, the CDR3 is TGTGCCAGCAGGACGGGACAGGGGCCCTCTTCCTACGAGCAGTACTTC. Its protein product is CASRTGQGPSSYEQYF.

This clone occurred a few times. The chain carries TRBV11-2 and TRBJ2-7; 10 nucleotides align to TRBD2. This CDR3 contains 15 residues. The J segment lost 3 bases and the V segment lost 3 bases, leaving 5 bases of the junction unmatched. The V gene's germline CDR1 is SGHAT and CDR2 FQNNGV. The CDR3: CASSLNLAGDYEQYF. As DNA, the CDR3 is TGTGCCAGCAGCTTGAATCTAGCGGGAGACTACGAGCAGTACTTC.

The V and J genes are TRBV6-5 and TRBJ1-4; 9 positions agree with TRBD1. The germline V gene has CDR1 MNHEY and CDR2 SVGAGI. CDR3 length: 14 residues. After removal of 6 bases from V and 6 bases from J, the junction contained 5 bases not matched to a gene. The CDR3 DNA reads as TGTGCCAGCAGGTCAACAGGGGGCCATGAAAAACTGTTTTTT. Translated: CASRSTGGHEKLFF.

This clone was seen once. CDR3 amino acids: CASSIIAGGTYEQYF. CDR3 nucleotides: TGTGCCAGCAGTATAATAGCGGGAGGTACCTACGAGCAGTACTTC. V and J are TRBV6-5 and TRBJ2-7; 10 bases match TRBD2. This CDR3 is built from 15 residues. Germline-derived CDR1 and CDR2 are MNHEY and SVGAGI. V shed 5 bases and J 2 bases; nucleotides not matched to a gene: 6.

The CDR3 is CASLFGETQYF. The CDR3 DNA follows: TGTGCCAGCCTCTTCGGGGAGACCCAGTACTTC. V usage is TRBV2 and J usage is TRBJ2-5; D not resolved. Germline-derived CDR1 and CDR2 are SNHLY and FYNNEI. The CDR3 spans 11 residues. The V and J ends lost 8 bases and 5 bases respectively, with 9 bases between them.

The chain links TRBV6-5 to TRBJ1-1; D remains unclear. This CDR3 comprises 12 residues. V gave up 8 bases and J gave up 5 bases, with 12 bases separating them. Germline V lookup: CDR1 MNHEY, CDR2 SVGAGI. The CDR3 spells CASVLVRTEAFF. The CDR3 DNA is TGTGCCAGCGTCTTGGTTCGGACTGAAGCTTTCTTT.

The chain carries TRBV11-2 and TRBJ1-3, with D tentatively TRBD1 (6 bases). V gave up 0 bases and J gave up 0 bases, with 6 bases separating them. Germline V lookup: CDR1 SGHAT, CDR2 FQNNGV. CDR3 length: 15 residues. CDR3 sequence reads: CASSLDRGSGNTIYF. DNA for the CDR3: TGTGCCAGCAGCTTAGACAGGGGCTCTGGAAACACCATATATTTT. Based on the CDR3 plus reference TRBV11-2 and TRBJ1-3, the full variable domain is EAGVAQSPRYKIIEKRQSVAFWCNPISGHATLYWYQQILGQGPKLLIQFQNNGVVDDSQLPKDRFSAERLKGVDSTLKIQPAKLEDSAVYLCASSLDRGSGNTIYFGEGSWLTVV.

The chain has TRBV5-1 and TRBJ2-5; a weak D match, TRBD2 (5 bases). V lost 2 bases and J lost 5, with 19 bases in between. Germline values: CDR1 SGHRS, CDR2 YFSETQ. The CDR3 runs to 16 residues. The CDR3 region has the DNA TGCGCCAGCAGCTTCTGGACGGGCAAGGAGGTGGAGACCCAGTACTTC. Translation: CASSFWTGKEVETQYF. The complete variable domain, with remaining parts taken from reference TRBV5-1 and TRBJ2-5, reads KAGVTQTPRYLIKTRGQQVTLSCSPISGHRSVSWYQQTPGQGLQFLFEYFSETQRNKGNFPGRFSGRQFSNSRSEMNVSTLELGDSALYLCASSFWTGKEVETQYFGPGTRLLVL.

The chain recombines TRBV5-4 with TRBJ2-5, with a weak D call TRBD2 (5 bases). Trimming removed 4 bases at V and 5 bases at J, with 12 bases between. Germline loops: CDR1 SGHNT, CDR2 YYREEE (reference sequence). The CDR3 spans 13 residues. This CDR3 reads CASSPGLIETQYF. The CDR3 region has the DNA TGTGCCAGCAGCCCTGGACTGATTGAGACCCAGTACTTC.

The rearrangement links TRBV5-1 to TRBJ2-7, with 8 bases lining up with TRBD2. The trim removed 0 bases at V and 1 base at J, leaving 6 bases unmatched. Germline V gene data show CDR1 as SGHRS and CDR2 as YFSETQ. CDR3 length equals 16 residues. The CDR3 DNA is TGCGCCAGCAGCTTGGATATAGCGGGAAGATCCTACGAGCAGTACTTC. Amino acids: CASSLDIAGRSYEQYF.

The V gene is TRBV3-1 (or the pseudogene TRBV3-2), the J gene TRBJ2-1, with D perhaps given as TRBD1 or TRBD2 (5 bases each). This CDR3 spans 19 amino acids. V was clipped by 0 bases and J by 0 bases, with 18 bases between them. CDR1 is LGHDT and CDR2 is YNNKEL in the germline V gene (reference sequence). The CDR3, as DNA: TGTGCCAGCAGCCAAGATGCCGGGGCAGGGAGACACTCCTACAATGAGCAGTTCTTC. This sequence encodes CASSQDAGAGRHSYNEQFF.

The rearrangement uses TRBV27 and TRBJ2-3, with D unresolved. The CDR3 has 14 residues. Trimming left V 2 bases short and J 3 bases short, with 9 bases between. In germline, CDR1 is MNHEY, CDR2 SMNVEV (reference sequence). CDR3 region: CASSLLVRTDTQYF. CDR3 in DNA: TGTGCCAGCAGTTTACTTGTTAGAACAGATACGCAGTATTTT.

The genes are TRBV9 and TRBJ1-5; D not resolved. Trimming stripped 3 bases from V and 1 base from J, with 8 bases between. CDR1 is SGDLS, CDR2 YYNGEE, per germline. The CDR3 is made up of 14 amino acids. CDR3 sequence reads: CASSASVSNQPQHF. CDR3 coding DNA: TGTGCCAGCAGCGCTAGCGTCAGCAATCAGCCCCAGCATTTT. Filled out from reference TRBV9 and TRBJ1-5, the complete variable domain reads DSGVTQTPKHLITATGQRVTLRCSPRSGDLSVYWYQQSLDQGLQFLIQYYNGEERAKGNILERFSAQQFPDLHSELNLSSLELGDSALYFCASSASVSNQPQHFGDGTRLSIL.

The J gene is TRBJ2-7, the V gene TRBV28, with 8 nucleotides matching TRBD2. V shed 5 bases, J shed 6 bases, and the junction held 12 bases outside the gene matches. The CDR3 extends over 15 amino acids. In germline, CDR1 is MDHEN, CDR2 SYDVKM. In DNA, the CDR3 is TGTGCCAGCAGTCGACACGGCGGGGGGAACGGCGAGCAGTACGTC. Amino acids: CASSRHGGGNGEQYV.

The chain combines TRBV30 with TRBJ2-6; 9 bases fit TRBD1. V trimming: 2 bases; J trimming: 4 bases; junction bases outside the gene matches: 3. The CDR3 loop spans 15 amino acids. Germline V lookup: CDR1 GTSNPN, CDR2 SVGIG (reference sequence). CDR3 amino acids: CAWSYRGPGANVLTF. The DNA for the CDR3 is TGTGCCTGGAGTTACAGGGGGCCCGGGGCCAACGTCCTGACTTTC. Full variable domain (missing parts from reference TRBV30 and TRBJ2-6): SQTIHQWPATLVQPVGSPLSLECTVEGTSNPNLYWYRQAAGRGLQLLFYSVGIGQISSEVPQNLSASRPQDRQFILSSKKLLLSDSGFYLCAWSYRGPGANVLTFGAGSRLTVL.

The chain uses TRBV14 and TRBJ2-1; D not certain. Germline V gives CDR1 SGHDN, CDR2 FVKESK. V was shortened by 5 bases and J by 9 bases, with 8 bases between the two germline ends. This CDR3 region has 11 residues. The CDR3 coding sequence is TGTGCCAGCAGCTCGCAGTTTGAGCAGTTCTTC. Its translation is CASSSQFEQFF.